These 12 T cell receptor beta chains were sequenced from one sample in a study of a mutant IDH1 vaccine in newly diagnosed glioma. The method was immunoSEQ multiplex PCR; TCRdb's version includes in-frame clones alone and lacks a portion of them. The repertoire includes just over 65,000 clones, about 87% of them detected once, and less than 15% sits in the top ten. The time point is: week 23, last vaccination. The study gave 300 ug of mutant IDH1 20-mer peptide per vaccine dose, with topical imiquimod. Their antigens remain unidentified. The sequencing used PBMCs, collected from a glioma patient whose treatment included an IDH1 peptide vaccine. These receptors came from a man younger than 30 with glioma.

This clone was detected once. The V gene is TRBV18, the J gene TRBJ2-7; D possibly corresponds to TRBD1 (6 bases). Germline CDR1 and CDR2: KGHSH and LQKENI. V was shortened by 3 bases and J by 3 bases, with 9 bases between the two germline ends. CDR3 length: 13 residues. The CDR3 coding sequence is TGTGCCAGCTCACCCGGACAGCTCTACGAGCAGTACTTC. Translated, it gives CASSPGQLYEQYF.

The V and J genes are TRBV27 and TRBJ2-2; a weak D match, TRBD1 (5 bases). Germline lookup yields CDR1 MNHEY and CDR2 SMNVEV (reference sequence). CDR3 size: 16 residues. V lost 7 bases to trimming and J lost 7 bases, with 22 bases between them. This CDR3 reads CASMEWVQGIGGELFF. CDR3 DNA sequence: TGTGCCAGCATGGAGTGGGTCCAGGGTATAGGCGGGGAGCTGTTTTTT.

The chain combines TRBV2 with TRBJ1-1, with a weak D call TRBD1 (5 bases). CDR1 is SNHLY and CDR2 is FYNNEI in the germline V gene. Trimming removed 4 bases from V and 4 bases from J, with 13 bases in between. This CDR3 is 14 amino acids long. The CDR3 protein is CASSGASGSTEAFF. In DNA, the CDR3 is TGTGCCAGCAGTGGGGCCTCAGGGAGCACTGAAGCTTTCTTT. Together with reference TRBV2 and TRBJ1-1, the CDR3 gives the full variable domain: EPEVTQTPSHQVTQMGQEVILRCVPISNHLYFYWYRQILGQKVEFLVSFYNNEISEKSEIFDDQFSVERPDGSNFTLKIRSTKLEDSAMYFCASSGASGSTEAFFGQGTRLTVV.

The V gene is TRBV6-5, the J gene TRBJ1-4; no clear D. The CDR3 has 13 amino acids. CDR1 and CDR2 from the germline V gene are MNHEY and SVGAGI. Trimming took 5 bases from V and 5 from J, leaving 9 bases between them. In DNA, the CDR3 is TGTGCCAGCAGTCGGACGGGAAATGAAAAACTGTTTTTT. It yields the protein CASSRTGNEKLFF.

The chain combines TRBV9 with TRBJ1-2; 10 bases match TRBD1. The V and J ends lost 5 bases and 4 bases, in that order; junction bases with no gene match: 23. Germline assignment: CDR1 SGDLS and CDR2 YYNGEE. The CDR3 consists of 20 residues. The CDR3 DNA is TGTGCCAGCAGGGGGGCTAGGGGCGGGGACAGGGGATCGATGTCCTATGGCTACACCTTC. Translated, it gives CASRGARGGDRGSMSYGYTF.

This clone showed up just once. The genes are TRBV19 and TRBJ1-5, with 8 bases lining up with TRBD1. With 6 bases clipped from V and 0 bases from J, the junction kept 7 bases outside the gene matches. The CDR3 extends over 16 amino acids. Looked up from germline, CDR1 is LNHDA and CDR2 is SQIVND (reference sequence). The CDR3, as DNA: TGTGCCAGTAGCCGGACAGGGACGTATAGCAATCAGCCCCAGCATTTT. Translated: CASSRTGTYSNQPQHF.

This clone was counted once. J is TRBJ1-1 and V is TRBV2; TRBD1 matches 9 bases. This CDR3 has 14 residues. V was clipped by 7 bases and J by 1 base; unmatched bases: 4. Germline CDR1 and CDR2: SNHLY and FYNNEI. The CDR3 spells CASTRTGANTEAFF. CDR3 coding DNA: TGTGCCAGCACACGGACAGGGGCGAACACTGAAGCTTTCTTT.

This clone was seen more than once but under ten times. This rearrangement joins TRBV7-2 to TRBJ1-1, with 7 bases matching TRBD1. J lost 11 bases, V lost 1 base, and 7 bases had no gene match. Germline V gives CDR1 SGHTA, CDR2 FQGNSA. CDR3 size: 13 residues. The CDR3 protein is CASSLGQGVGAFF. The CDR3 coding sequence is TGTGCCAGCAGCTTAGGACAGGGTGTTGGGGCTTTCTTT.

CDR3 sequence reads: CASSYSTSFEQYF. CDR3 sequence (DNA): TGTGCCAGCAGTTACTCAACTAGCTTCGAGCAGTACTTC. The chain joins TRBV6-5 to TRBJ2-7, with D possibly being TRBD2 (6 bases). The germline V gene encodes CDR1 MNHEY and CDR2 SVGAGI. The length of the CDR3 is 13 residues. The ends were cut back, 0 bases at V and 6 bases at J, with 9 bases in the middle.

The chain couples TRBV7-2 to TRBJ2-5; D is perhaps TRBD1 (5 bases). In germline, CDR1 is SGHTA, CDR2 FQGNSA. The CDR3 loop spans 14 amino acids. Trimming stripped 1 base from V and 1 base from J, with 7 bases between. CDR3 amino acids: CASSLGGVQETQYF. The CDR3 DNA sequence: TGTGCCAGCAGCTTAGGGGGCGTCCAAGAGACCCAGTACTTC.

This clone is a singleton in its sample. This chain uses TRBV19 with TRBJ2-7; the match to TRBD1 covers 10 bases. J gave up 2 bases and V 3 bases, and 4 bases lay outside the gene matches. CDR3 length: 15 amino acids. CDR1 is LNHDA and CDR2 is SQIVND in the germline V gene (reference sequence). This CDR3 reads CASSILGQGTYEQYF. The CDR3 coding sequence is TGTGCCAGTAGTATTTTGGGACAGGGGACCTACGAGCAGTACTTC.

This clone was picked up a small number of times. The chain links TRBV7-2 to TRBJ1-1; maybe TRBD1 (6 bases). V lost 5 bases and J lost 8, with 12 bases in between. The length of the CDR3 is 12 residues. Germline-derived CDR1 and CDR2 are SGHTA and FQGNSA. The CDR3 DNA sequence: TGTGCCAGCAGCCGAGTGACAGGCGAAGCTTTCTTT. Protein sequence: CASSRVTGEAFF.